These T cell receptor beta chains were read from a single sample in a study of cytomegalovirus exposure and HLA in healthy donors. The repertoire was sequenced with immunoSEQ multiplex PCR; TCRdb's copy has only in-frame clones and lacks some. The sample records around 74,000 clones, about 80% being singletons. Sequenced: PBMCs. These receptors all come from a man in his forties in good health and CMV-seronegative. Each CDR3 is given with its conserved first and last residue. Fields, in order: J gene, V gene, clone size, D gene, CDR3 protein, CDR3 DNA. A D gene is named only where the DNA matches it firmly. Some rows mark clone size as missing; the rest say once, few, many or name a class of expanded clone.

TRBJ2-3,TRBV9,-,-,CASSVEQGGTDTQYF,TGTGCCAGCAGCGTAGAACAGGGGGGGACAGATACGCAGTATTTT
TRBJ1-1,TRBV19,-,TRBD1,CASSIEGQGLTEAFF,TGTGCCAGTAGTATAGAGGGACAGGGTTTGACTGAAGCTTTCTTT
TRBJ2-2,TRBV25-1,-,-,CASSGTNTGELFF,TGTGCCAGCAGTGGAACTAACACCGGGGAGCTGTTTTTT
TRBJ1-2,TRBV19,-,TRBD1,CASSPETGADYGYTF,TGTGCCAGTAGTCCGGAGACAGGGGCTGACTATGGCTACACCTTC
TRBJ1-3,TRBV5-5,many,TRBD1,CASSLQSGTGDFSGNTIYF,TGTGCCAGCAGCTTGCAATCCGGGACAGGGGACTTCTCTGGAAACACCATATATTTT
TRBJ1-2,TRBV6-1,many,-,CASSKSGLLGYTF,TGTGCCAGCAGCAAGTCGGGACTGCTGGGCTACACCTTC
TRBJ1-3,TRBV18,-,-,CASSPDDRLLSGNTIYF,TGTGCCAGCTCACCCGACGACAGACTCCTCTCTGGAAACACCATATATTTT
TRBJ2-3,TRBV4-1,-,-,CASSQGAGTDTQYF,TGCGCCAGCAGCCAAGGGGCAGGCACAGATACGCAGTATTTT
TRBJ1-2,TRBV5-4,-,TRBD1,CASSFSTGNYGYTF,TGTGCCAGCAGCTTTTCGACAGGGAACTATGGCTACACCTTC
TRBJ2-1,TRBV6-5,-,TRBD2,CASSYSTSGGLREQFF,TGTGCCAGCAGTTACTCGACTAGCGGGGGGCTAAGAGAGCAGTTCTTC
TRBJ2-5,TRBV10-3,-,-,CAISDGSLETQYF,TGTGCCATCAGTGATGGTAGTCTGGAGACCCAGTACTTC
TRBJ2-2,TRBV19,-,TRBD1,CASRRTGGAGELFF,TGTGCCAGTAGACGGACAGGGGGCGCCGGGGAGCTGTTTTTT
TRBJ1-1,TRBV11-2,-,-,CASRGHSSREAFF,TGTGCCAGCAGGGGACACTCCTCACGTGAAGCTTTCTTT
TRBJ2-3,TRBV5-1,few,-,CASSFRQSPRDTQYF,TGCGCCAGCAGCTTCCGACAGTCACCGCGGGATACGCAGTATTTT
TRBJ2-7,TRBV2,-,TRBD1,CASRGTANSYEQYF,TGTGCCAGCAGGGGGACAGCGAACTCCTACGAGCAGTACTTC
TRBJ2-7,TRBV11-3,-,-,CASSLRQGYEQYF,TGTGCCAGCAGCTTACGGCAGGGATACGAGCAGTACTTC
TRBJ1-1,TRBV6-5,few,-,CASSYGLGNTEAFF,TGTGCCAGCAGTTACGGCTTGGGCAACACTGAAGCTTTCTTT
TRBJ2-7,TRBV27,-,-,CASGSDRTSYEQYF,TGTGCCAGCGGATCAGACAGGACGTCCTACGAGCAGTACTTC
TRBJ2-3,TRBV7-9,-,-,CSSSFPLSAGARTDTQYF,TGTTCCAGCAGCTTTCCCCTCTCCGCGGGGGCGCGCACAGATACGCAGTATTTT
TRBJ2-6,TRBV5-6,-,-,CASSLAGAPNSGANVLTF,TGTGCCAGCAGCTTGGCAGGGGCCCCGAACTCTGGGGCCAACGTCCTGACTTTC
TRBJ1-5,TRBV4-3,few,-,CASSQGWGGVRQPQHF,TGCGCCAGCAGCCAAGGATGGGGGGGAGTACGACAGCCCCAGCATTTT
TRBJ1-1,TRBV29-1,-,-,CSVERGGTNTEAFF,TGCAGCGTTGAACGGGGGGGTACTAACACTGAAGCTTTCTTT
TRBJ1-5,TRBV4-2,-,-,CASSQDGTVSNQPQHF,TGTGCCAGCAGCCAAGATGGGACTGTTAGCAATCAGCCCCAGCATTTT
TRBJ1-1,TRBV19,few,-,CASSATGWTEAFF,TGTGCCAGTAGCGCCACAGGATGGACTGAAGCTTTCTTT
TRBJ1-1,TRBV11-2,-,-,CASSQGRGQWYTEAFF,TGTGCCAGCAGCCAAGGGCGGGGGCAGTGGTACACTGAAGCTTTCTTT
TRBJ2-7,TRBV19,-,TRBD1,CASRPTGNPYEQYF,TGTGCCAGTAGGCCGACAGGGAACCCCTACGAGCAGTACTTC
TRBJ1-2,TRBV4-2,few,-,CASSSLTAPNYGYTF,TGTGCCAGCAGCTCCCTCACAGCCCCTAACTATGGCTACACCTTC
TRBJ1-4,TRBV10-3,-,TRBD1,CAISERQGEEKLFF,TGTGCCATCAGTGAGAGACAGGGGGAAGAAAAACTGTTTTTT